This T cell receptor beta chain derives from a study of control samples from healthy donors and cancer patients. The CDR3 runs to 15 residues. The V end was cut by 7 bases, the J end by 2 bases, with 17 bases between. Germline values: CDR1 MDHEN, CDR2 SYDVKM. The table came from immunoSEQ multiplex PCR; TCRdb's copy has only in-frame clones and leaves some out. The table lists about 80,000 clones, 84% of them singletons. The V and J genes are TRBV28 and TRBJ2-5; no clear D gene. The source is a man between 60 and 70 years old with head and neck cancer. Sequenced material: PBMCs. CDR3 residues: CASTLARLGQETQYF. In nucleotides, the CDR3 is TGTGCCAGCACCCTCGCTAGGCTGGGACAAGAGACCCAGTACTTC.